The 23 T cell receptor beta chains below were found in one sample sequenced in a study of CD8 T cells in ankylosing spondylitis. Each CDR3 protein is one row after TCRdb ran MiXCR on the 5' RACE reads. The sample contains approximately 520,000 distinct CDR3 sequences, 5.3% of which appear only once. Study-wide results and caveats: In ankylosing spondylitis blood, a motif of roughly eight highly homologous TCR beta variants appeared characteristic.

No antigen has been assigned to these receptors. What was sequenced was blood, either unsorted or a sorted T cell fraction (not recorded which). The receptors come from a male donor with ankylosing spondylitis.

This clonotype was recorded at least ten times. This chain connects TRBV5-6 to TRBJ1-1; maybe TRBD1 (6 bases). The V and J ends lost 0 bases and 5 bases respectively, with 11 bases between them. The CDR3 is made up of 14 amino acids. Germline V gene lookup returns CDR1 SGHDT and CDR2 YYEEEE. CDR3 sequence (DNA): TGTGCCAGCAGCTTGGTCGGGGGGCGAACTGAAGCTTTCTTT. It encodes CASSLVGGRTEAFF.

This clonotype was counted ten times or more. The rearrangement joins TRBV20-1 to TRBJ2-7; 12 bases agree with TRBD2. Trimming at V came to 1 base and at J to 6 bases, leaving 13 bases not matched to a gene. The CDR3 length is 17 residues. Germline V gene data show CDR1 as DFQATT and CDR2 as SNEGSKA (reference sequence). The CDR3 coding sequence is TGCAGTGCTAGAGTCCTAGGGGCTAGCGGGAGGGCGGCCGAGCAGTACTTC. This gives the protein CSARVLGASGRAAEQYF.

This chain uses TRBV11-2 with TRBJ2-1; 14 bases are a match to TRBD2. The CDR3 is 18 amino acids. V lost 4 bases and J lost 2; bases outside the gene matches: 7. CDR1 SGHAT and CDR2 FQNNGV come from the germline V gene. Here the CDR3 DNA reads TGTGCCAGCAGCTACCGACTAGCGGGAGGGCCTACCTACAATGAGCAGTTCTTC. As protein: CASSYRLAGGPTYNEQFF.

This clonotype occurred many times. This sequence joins TRBV10-3 and TRBJ2-3; D is unclear. The length of the CDR3 is 14 residues. Trimming stripped 2 bases from V and 1 base from J, with 7 bases between. CDR1 and CDR2 (germline): ENHRY, SYGVKD. CDR3 in DNA: TGTGCCATCAGTGAGGGGCGAGGCACAGATACGCAGTATTTT. Its translation is CAISEGRGTDTQYF.

This clonotype was picked up many times. The J gene is TRBJ2-7, the V gene TRBV20-1; 9 bases are a match to TRBD1. This CDR3 region has 14 residues. The germline CDR1 and CDR2 sequences are DFQATT and SNEGSKA (reference sequence). Losses at the gene ends were 1 base for V and 5 bases for J; bases not matched to a gene: 6. CDR3 amino acids: CSARAPGQGDEQYF. The CDR3, as DNA: TGCAGTGCTAGAGCGCCGGGACAGGGAGACGAGCAGTACTTC.

In its sample, this clonotype was seen many times. The V and J genes are TRBV7-9 and TRBJ2-1, with D uncertain. CDR3 length: 14 residues. The V gene lost 1 base and the J gene lost 1 base, with 5 bases spanning the gap. The germline gives CDR1 SEHNR, CDR2 FQNEAQ (reference sequence). CDR3 in amino acids: CASSLDRSYNEQFF. CDR3 DNA sequence: TGTGCCAGCAGCTTAGACCGGTCCTACAATGAGCAGTTCTTC.

This clonotype was seen repeatedly, ten times or more. The chain couples TRBV7-6 to TRBJ1-4; D might be TRBD1 (6 bases). V dropped 0 bases and J dropped 3 bases, with 20 bases sitting between them. The CDR3 consists of 19 residues. The germline CDR1 and CDR2 sequences are SGHVS and FNYEAQ. The CDR3 loop is CASSLAVGVLGTPNEKLFF. As DNA, the CDR3 is TGTGCCAGCAGCTTAGCCGTCGGTGTGTTGGGGACACCTAATGAAAAACTGTTTTTT.

The V and J genes are TRBV9 and TRBJ1-1, with TRBD1 identical over 9 bases. Germline V gene sequence: CDR1 SGDLS, CDR2 YYNGEE. CDR3 length: 21 residues. Trimming at V came to 4 bases and at J to 0 bases, leaving 22 bases not matched to a gene. CDR3 sequence: CASSSPAGTGTPVEMNTEAFF. The CDR3 region has the DNA TGTGCCAGCAGCTCACCAGCCGGGACAGGGACCCCAGTTGAAATGAACACTGAAGCTTTCTTT.

The sample holds many counts of this clonotype. This chain connects TRBV10-2 to TRBJ2-1, with 7 bases lining up with TRBD2. Germline CDR1 and CDR2: WSHSY and SAAADI. The CDR3 length is 15 residues. Unmatched junction bases numbered 5, after V lost 6 bases and J lost 0 bases. The CDR3 nucleotides read TGCGCCAGCAGACTAGGCGGGAGCTCCTACAATGAGCAGTTCTTC. Its translation: CASRLGGSSYNEQFF.

This clonotype showed up just a few times. CDR3 amino acids: CASRTGGVTGELFF. In nucleotides, the CDR3 is TGTGCCAGCAGGACAGGGGGCGTCACCGGGGAGCTGTTTTTT. The chain is built from TRBV11-2 and TRBJ2-2, with 10 bases aligning to TRBD1. There are 14 residues in the CDR3. Germline values: CDR1 SGHAT, CDR2 FQNNGV. V lost 6 bases and J lost 4; bases outside the gene matches: 2. Full variable domain (rest looked up from reference TRBV11-2 and TRBJ2-2): EAGVAQSPRYKIIEKRQSVAFWCNPISGHATLYWYQQILGQGPKLLIQFQNNGVVDDSQLPKDRFSAERLKGVDSTLKIQPAKLEDSAVYLCASRTGGVTGELFFGEGSRLTVL.

This clonotype was recorded a few times. With a much larger clone just one base away, this may be a read error. The genes are TRBV28 and TRBJ1-1; D is uncertain. The germline V gene has CDR1 MDHEN and CDR2 SYDVKM. The CDR3 is 15 amino acids. CDR3 sequence (DNA): TGTGCCATCAGTTTATGGTCTAGCAAGAACACTGAAGCTTTCTTT. Its protein is CAISLWSSKNTEAFF.

This clonotype turned up a few times. V is TRBV7-2 and J is TRBJ2-7; D remains ambiguous. Trimming took off 1 base at V and 1 base at J, with 11 bases between the two ends. The CDR3 totals 15 residues. Germline V gene lookup returns CDR1 SGHTA and CDR2 FQGNSA. The CDR3 coding sequence is TGTGCCAGCAGCTTAGGCACAGCCGAGTCCTACGAGCAGTACTTC. Translation: CASSLGTAESYEQYF.

This clonotype appeared many times. V and J are TRBV5-1 and TRBJ2-7, with TRBD2 matching over 8 bases. CDR1 is SGHRS, CDR2 YFSETQ, per germline. The CDR3 is made up of 15 amino acids. V gave up 0 bases and J gave up 3 bases; unmatched junction bases: 5. The CDR3 coding sequence is TGCGCCAGCAGCTTGGGGAGCGGGAGTGTCTACGAGCAGTACTTC. Its protein product is CASSLGSGSVYEQYF.

In its sample, this clonotype was seen many times. The chain recombines TRBV25-1 with TRBJ1-2; D not certain. CDR3 size: 14 residues. Germline assignment: CDR1 MGHDK and CDR2 SYGVNS. V was cut by 3 bases and J by 6 bases, with 14 bases left in between. This CDR3 reads CASSDKLGFHGYTF. In DNA form, the CDR3 reads TGTGCCAGCAGTGACAAATTGGGGTTTCATGGCTACACCTTC.

This clonotype was seen ten or more times. The chain combines TRBV7-9 with TRBJ1-4, with D unclear. V was shortened by 5 bases and J by 5 bases, with 6 bases between the two germline ends. The CDR3 has 12 amino acids. Germline V gene sequence: CDR1 SEHNR, CDR2 FQNEAQ (reference sequence). DNA of the CDR3: TGTGCCAGCAGCCTCTCAAATGAAAAACTGTTTTTT. Encoded protein: CASSLSNEKLFF.

This clonotype turned up a few times. J is TRBJ2-5 and V is TRBV7-2; 7 bases align to TRBD1. The CDR3 is 14 amino acids. V was pared by 4 bases and J by 4 bases, with 6 bases of the junction left unmatched. Germline CDR1 and CDR2: SGHTA and FQGNSA. The CDR3 reads CASSSQTGPETQYF. In DNA, the CDR3 is TGTGCCAGCAGCTCCCAGACAGGGCCAGAGACCCAGTACTTC.

This clonotype was seen many times. The gene calls are TRBV7-9 and TRBJ2-5, with D possibly TRBD2 on 5 matching bases. Germline V CDR1 and CDR2: SEHNR, FQNEAQ (reference sequence). The CDR3 is 12 amino acids. V lost 8 bases to trimming and J lost 2 bases, with 9 bases between them. The CDR3 DNA follows: TGTGCCAGCCATGGACTTCAAGAGACCCAGTACTTC. Protein sequence: CASHGLQETQYF.

In this sample, this clonotype turned up many times. The V gene is TRBV6-1, the J gene TRBJ2-5; 7 positions agree with TRBD1. Germline trimming cut 6 bases from V and 1 base from J; bases unmatched to any gene: 5. The germline V gene encodes CDR1 MNHNS and CDR2 SASEGT. The CDR3 totals 14 residues. CDR3 sequence reads: CASSQGQLQETQYF. CDR3 coding DNA: TGTGCCAGCAGCCAGGGACAGCTCCAAGAGACCCAGTACTTC.

This clonotype was observed a few times. The chain couples TRBV10-3 to TRBJ2-7; weak D call: TRBD2 (5 bases). The CDR3 totals 14 residues. Germline V CDR1 and CDR2: ENHRY, SYGVKD. Trimming removed 6 bases at V and 5 bases at J, with 17 bases between. CDR3 DNA sequence: TGTGCCATCAGGCCATTGACTACGACGCACGAGCAGTACTTC. This encodes CAIRPLTTTHEQYF.

The CDR3 DNA is TGCGCCAGCAGCTTGGCTCCGGGACAGGGGGTCGATGCCCTCTCTGGGGCCAACGTCCTGACTTTC. It translates to CASSLAPGQGVDALSGANVLTF. The chain links TRBV5-1 to TRBJ2-6; 11 bases line up with TRBD1. Germline lookup yields CDR1 SGHRS and CDR2 YFSETQ. The CDR3 contains 22 residues. V dropped 0 bases and J dropped 0; count of bases not matched to a gene: 14. The entire variable domain, with the rest obtained from reference TRBV5-1 and TRBJ2-6, is as follows: KAGVTQTPRYLIKTRGQQVTLSCSPISGHRSVSWYQQTPGQGLQFLFEYFSETQRNKGNFPGRFSGRQFSNSRSEMNVSTLELGDSALYLCASSLAPGQGVDALSGANVLTFGAGSRLTVL.

In this sample, this clonotype turned up many times. CDR3 residues: CSAARVSLYNEQFF. CDR3 in DNA: TGCAGTGCCGCGAGGGTTTCTCTCTACAATGAGCAGTTCTTC. This chain uses TRBV20-1 with TRBJ2-1; D possibly corresponds to TRBD2 (5 bases). Germline V CDR1 and CDR2: DFQATT, SNEGSKA (reference sequence). Trimming took 6 bases from V and 3 from J, leaving 15 bases between them. The CDR3 spans 14 residues.

The chain is built from TRBV6-2 or TRBV6-3 and TRBJ1-6, with 7 bases matching TRBD1. Trimming removed 5 bases from V and 10 bases from J; junction bases left unmatched: 8. CDR1 and CDR2 (germline): MNHEY, SVGEGT. The CDR3 totals 14 residues. Here the CDR3 DNA reads TGTGCCAGCAGTCTAACAGGGGTTTTGTCACCCCTCCACTTT. Amino acids: CASSLTGVLSPLHF.

This clonotype was seen only a few times. The chain links TRBV7-2 to TRBJ2-3; D may be TRBD2 (6 bases). The V gene lost 5 bases and the J gene lost 4 bases, with 16 bases spanning the gap. Germline values: CDR1 SGHTA, CDR2 FQGNSA. The CDR3 sequence is 15 residues long. CDR3 loop: CASSTTLGGADTQYF. CDR3 sequence (DNA): TGTGCCAGCAGCACCACGCTCGGAGGGGCAGATACGCAGTATTTT.